Listed below are T cell receptor beta chains from one sample, sequenced in a study of blood T cell repertoires in COVID-19. TCRdb keeps only in-frame clones here, not all; method: immunoSEQ multiplex PCR. The table has roughly 120,000 clones, 80% to 95% seen once. The sequenced material came from peripheral blood. The receptors were sampled from a man in his forties or fifties with COVID-19, enrolled during active disease. Each CDR3 is given with its conserved first and last residue. A D gene is named only where the DNA matches it firmly. Clone size appears in some rows only: once, few, many, or a class for an expanded clone.

d_call j_call v_call clone_size cdr3_nt cdr3_aa
. TRBJ2-7 TRBV7-2 . TGTGCCAGCAGCTTGGAGGGCGCGGCCTACGAGCAGTACTTC CASSLEGAAYEQYF
. TRBJ1-2 TRBV14 . TGTGCCAGCAGCCTAAAGTCGGGTAGCTATGGCTACACCTTC CASSLKSGSYGYTF
. TRBJ1-4 TRBV7-9 . TGTGCCAGCAGCTCACAGCCGAATGAAAAACTGTTTTTT CASSSQPNEKLFF
. TRBJ2-1 TRBV7-9 . TGTGCCAGCAGCTCGACAGGGACTGTCTACAATGAGCAGTTCTTC CASSSTGTVYNEQFF
. TRBJ1-1 TRBV29-1 . TGCAGCGCACCCGAGTTAGGGAGCACCATTAACACTGAAGCTTTCTTT CSAPELGSTINTEAFF
TRBD1 TRBJ2-7 TRBV4-3 few TGCGCCAGCAGCCCCCGACAGGGGGTATCGTCCTCCGAGCAGTACTTC CASSPRQGVSSSEQYF
TRBD2 TRBJ2-1 TRBV9 . TGTGCCAGCAGCGGGACTAGCGGGAGTTACAATGAGCAGTTCTTC CASSGTSGSYNEQFF
. TRBJ2-1 TRBV7-2 . TGTGCCAGCAGCTTAGGAGTCGGTAGTAGGGGGAGTGAGCAGTTCTTC CASSLGVGSRGSEQFF
. TRBJ1-2 TRBV24-1 . TGTGCCACCAGTGACGCGGGCTATGGCTACACCTTC CATSDAGYGYTF
. TRBJ2-5 TRBV7-6 . TGTGCCAGCAGCTTAGCTGGGACTTTACAAGAGACCCAGTACTTC CASSLAGTLQETQYF
TRBD1 TRBJ2-2 TRBV27 . TGTGCCAGCGGGGGGAACAGGGGGCGGTATTCCGGGGAGCTGTTTTTT CASGGNRGRYSGELFF
TRBD2 TRBJ2-1 TRBV4-1 . TGCGCCAGCAGCCAATTCGGACTAGCGGGAGTTTACAATGAGCAGTTCTTC CASSQFGLAGVYNEQFF
. TRBJ1-1 TRBV19 . TGTGCCAGTAGTACCTCACTAAGAACTGAAGCTTTCTTT CASSTSLRTEAFF
. TRBJ1-4 TRBV5-6 . TGTGCCAGCAGCCGAGGGGACAAGGATGAAAAACTGTTTTTT CASSRGDKDEKLFF
TRBD2 TRBJ2-5 TRBV10-3 . TGTGCCATCAGCTATCGACTAGCGGGAGAGGGGGAGACCCAGTACTTC CAISYRLAGEGETQYF
. TRBJ1-6 TRBV28 . TGTGCCAGCAGTTTAGTCCTACGGGATAGTGGTAATTCACCCCTCCACTTT CASSLVLRDSGNSPLHF
. TRBJ2-1 TRBV4-1 . TGCGCCAGCAGCCCCCCGATCGGGCGCCGGGGGTACAATGAGCAGTTCTTC CASSPPIGRRGYNEQFF
. TRBJ1-5 TRBV7-9 . TGTGCCCTCCGGGACACCGATCAGCCCCAGCATTTT CALRDTDQPQHF
. TRBJ1-5 TRBV6-6 once TGTGCCAGCAAGGTGACACGGGACACGGGGCCCCAGCATTTT CASKVTRDTGPQHF
. TRBJ2-5 TRBV9 . TGTGCCAGCAGCGTAGGGGGGCGGGAGAGCGAGACCCAGTACTTC CASSVGGRESETQYF
. TRBJ1-6 TRBV4-1 . TGCGCCAGCAGCCAAGCAGGGGCCGATAATTCACCCCTCCACTTT CASSQAGADNSPLHF
. TRBJ1-6 TRBV21-1 . TGTGCCAGCAGCAAACGACAGTTATGGCCCCTCCACTTT CASSKRQLWPLHF
TRBD1 TRBJ1-2 TRBV5-1 . TGCGCCAGCAGCGTGGGGACAGGGGGCAACTATGGCTACACCTTC CASSVGTGGNYGYTF
TRBD2 TRBJ2-3 TRBV5-1 . TGCGCCAGCAGTACACTAGCGAGCACAGATACGCAGTATTTT CASSTLASTDTQYF
. TRBJ1-3 TRBV30 . TGTGCCTGGAGCCTTGGACACTCCGGGCCGAGCTCTGGAAACACCATATATTTT CAWSLGHSGPSSGNTIYF
TRBD2 TRBJ2-5 TRBV25-1 . TGTGCCAGCAGTGAAGCGGGGGAGGTGCGGACCCAGTACTTC CASSEAGEVRTQYF
. TRBJ2-5 TRBV11-2 . TGTGCCAGCAGTCAACGCACTGAGACCCAGTACTTC CASSQRTETQYF